Presented here are 13 T cell receptor beta chains from one specimen sequenced in a study of T cells in Graves' hyperthyroidism and ophthalmopathy. TCR beta CDR3 sequences were amplified from RNA transcripts. When the TCR CDR3 underwent first-round RT-PCR, the HTBI primer set was used. One entry per CDR3 protein results from TCRdb running MiXCR on the multiplex PCR reads. The sample contains some 600,000 distinct CDR3 sequences, around 46% of which appear only once. The sample taken for sequencing was peripheral blood or thyroid tissue (not recorded which). Receptor source: a young woman with Graves' hyperthyroidism.

This clonotype occurred many times. This chain connects TRBV7-6 to TRBJ2-7; D not certain. Trimming took 5 bases from V and 5 from J, leaving 19 bases between them. Germline values: CDR1 SGHVS, CDR2 FNYEAQ. There are 15 residues in the CDR3. The CDR3 protein is CASSNTWAKGHEQYF. The CDR3 nucleotides are TGTGCCAGCAGCAACACCTGGGCGAAAGGCCACGAGCAGTACTTC. Full variable domain (rest looked up from reference TRBV7-6 and TRBJ2-7): GAGVSQSPRYKVTKRGQDVALRCDPISGHVSLYWYRQALGQGPEFLTYFNYEAQQDKSGLPNDRFSAERPEGSISTLTIQRTEQRDSAMYRCASSNTWAKGHEQYFGPGTRLTVT.

The J gene is TRBJ1-1, the V gene TRBV5-4; D might be TRBD1 (6 bases). The CDR3 spans 12 residues. Per germline, CDR1 SGHNT and CDR2 YYREEE (reference sequence). V was cut by 4 bases and J by 7 bases, with 11 bases left in between. The CDR3 region is CASSAQGLEAFF. For the CDR3, the DNA is TGTGCCAGCAGCGCGCAGGGGCTTGAAGCTTTCTTT. The full variable domain, with the rest looked up from reference TRBV5-4 and TRBJ1-1, is ETGVTQSPTHLIKTRGQQVTLRCSSQSGHNTVSWYQQALGQGPQFIFQYYREEENGRGNFPPRFSGLQFPNYSSELNVNALELDDSALYLCASSAQGLEAFFGQGTRLTVV.

This clonotype came up a few times. This chain connects TRBV5-6 to TRBJ2-5; 11 nucleotides agree with TRBD2. CDR1 is SGHDT, CDR2 YYEEEE, per germline. The CDR3 spans 16 residues. The V gene end was trimmed by 0 bases and the J gene end by 5 bases; junction bases not matched to a gene: 6. The CDR3 region has the DNA TGTGCCAGCAGCTTGGCCACGGGACTAGCGGCCGAGACCCAGTACTTC. Translation: CASSLATGLAAETQYF. Using reference TRBV5-6 and TRBJ2-5 for the parts outside the CDR3, the full variable domain is DAGVTQSPTHLIKTRGQQVTLRCSPKSGHDTVSWYQQALGQGPQFIFQYYEEEERQRGNFPDRFSGHQFPNYSSELNVNALLLGDSALYLCASSLATGLAAETQYFGPGTRLLVL.

This clonotype was seen at least ten times. V gene TRBV15 combines with J gene TRBJ1-1; TRBD1 matches 10 bases. The CDR3 extends over 15 amino acids. V lost 0 bases and J lost 4; bases outside the gene matches: 2. Looked up from germline, CDR1 is LNHNV and CDR2 is YYDKDF (reference sequence). As DNA, the CDR3 is TGTGCCACCAGCAGAGATCGGACAGGGGGCACTGAAGCTTTCTTT. Translating gives CATSRDRTGGTEAFF.

The rearrangement links TRBV5-6 to TRBJ2-7, with 7 bases aligning to TRBD1. J was trimmed by 2 bases and V by 4 bases; bases with no gene match: 9. This CDR3 spans 15 amino acids. From germline, CDR1 is SGHDT and CDR2 YYEEEE. The CDR3 is CASSPRPGQPYEQYF. The CDR3 DNA sequence: TGTGCCAGCAGCCCGAGGCCGGGACAGCCCTACGAGCAGTACTTC.

This clonotype was observed once. A much larger clone differs from this one at a single base, so this may be a read error. For the CDR3, the DNA is TGCAGTGTTAGAGACGGGAACACTGAAGCTTTCTTT. Translation gives CSVRDGNTEAFF. This chain connects TRBV20-1 to TRBJ1-1; D unclear. The germline V gene encodes CDR1 DFQATT and CDR2 SNEGSKA (reference sequence). This CDR3 has 12 residues.

There are many counts of this clonotype. The rearrangement links TRBV29-1 to TRBJ1-2, with 7 bases identical to TRBD1. The length of the CDR3 is 13 residues. V dropped 7 bases and J dropped 6; count of bases not matched to a gene: 11. The V gene's germline CDR1 is SQVTM and CDR2 ANQGSEA. Here the CDR3 DNA reads TGCAGCGCCACGCGACAGGGAGAAAATGGCTACACCTTC. Its translation: CSATRQGENGYTF.

This clonotype has a single count. This chain uses TRBV29-1 with TRBJ1-2; 7 nucleotides agree with TRBD1. Germline V gene lookup returns CDR1 SQVTM and CDR2 ANQGSEA. This CDR3 has 12 amino acids. CDR3 residues: CNTQGLRGGYTF. The CDR3 DNA sequence: TGCAACACACAGGGGTTAAGGGGTGGCTACACCTTC.

The chain carries TRBV9 and TRBJ1-1; D not certain. In germline, CDR1 is SGDLS, CDR2 YYNGEE. This CDR3 comprises 15 residues. Trimming pared 0 bases from V and 4 bases from J, leaving 13 bases between. The CDR3 spells CASSVEVTSSTEAFF. The CDR3, as DNA: TGTGCCAGCAGCGTAGAAGTGACTTCCAGCACTGAAGCTTTCTTT. The whole variable domain, remainder taken from reference TRBV9 and TRBJ1-1, is DSGVTQTPKHLITATGQRVTLRCSPRSGDLSVYWYQQSLDQGLQFLIQYYNGEERAKGNILERFSAQQFPDLHSELNLSSLELGDSALYFCASSVEVTSSTEAFFGQGTRLTVV.

In its sample, this clonotype was seen a few times. The rearrangement joins TRBV7-9 to TRBJ2-5; tentative D call: TRBD1 (5 bases). Trimming removed 5 bases at V and 1 base at J, with 14 bases between. Germline assignment: CDR1 SEHNR and CDR2 FQNEAQ (reference sequence). CDR3 size: 15 residues. The CDR3 nucleotides read TGTGCCAGCAGCCCACGAGACCAGGGCCAAGAGACCCAGTACTTC. It specifies CASSPRDQGQETQYF.

In the case of this clonotype: This could be a read error, since a much larger clone is one nucleotide away. DNA for the CDR3: TGCAGCGTTGTGGGACGGGATAGCAATCAGCCCCAGCATTTT. This codes for CSVVGRDSNQPQHF. The chain employs TRBV29-1 and TRBJ1-5; perhaps TRBD1 as D (5 bases). Trimming pared 4 bases from V and 0 bases from J, leaving 10 bases between. The CDR3 loop spans 14 amino acids. In germline, CDR1 is SQVTM, CDR2 ANQGSEA.

To note about this clonotype: A read error is possible here, since a much larger clone lies one base away. The chain uses TRBV10-3 and TRBJ1-2, with D possibly matching TRBD1 (5 bases). Germline V gene lookup returns CDR1 ENHRY and CDR2 SYGVKD. Trimming stripped 1 base from V and 4 bases from J, with 13 bases between. CDR3 length: 15 amino acids. In nucleotides, the CDR3 is TGTGCCATCAGTGAGTTGCGAGGGACGACCTATGGCTACACCTTC. Amino acid sequence: CAISELRGTTYGYTF.

The gene calls are TRBV10-3 and TRBJ2-2; 8 positions agree with TRBD2. The V gene end was trimmed by 6 bases and the J gene end by 4 bases; junction bases not matched to a gene: 13. Germline CDR1 ENHRY, CDR2 SYGVKD. The CDR3 runs 17 residues. CDR3 DNA: TGTGCCATCAGCGGCAACGGAGCGGGAGTTCTCACCGGGGAGCTGTTTTTT. Its protein is CAISGNGAGVLTGELFF.